This T cell receptor beta chain was identified during a study of blood T cells in healthy people across ages. In its sample, this clonotype was seen a few times. Using a J-beta primer mix together with a sample-barcoded 5' primer, a second PCR was run for roughly 7 to 12 cycles. TCRdb independently ran MiXCR on the 5' RACE reads; one entry per CDR3 protein. The table shows approximately 1.5 million distinct CDR3 sequences, with around 40% occurring only once. Per germline, CDR1 SNHLY and CDR2 FYNNEI. J was trimmed by 2 bases and V by 6 bases; bases with no gene match: 7. This CDR3 region has 16 residues.

The sequencing sample was made of blood. The sequence was collected from a woman between 18 and 29 years old in good health. V gene TRBV2 combines with J gene TRBJ2-2, with 9 positions matching TRBD1. CDR3 nucleotides: TGTGCCAGCAGGGGGACAGGGATCCCCAACACCGGGGAGCTGTTTTTT. The encoded protein is CASRGTGIPNTGELFF.